This T cell receptor (beta chain) was sequenced in a study of T cells in Graves' hyperthyroidism and ophthalmopathy. Study findings and constraints: Separation of ophthalmopathy from stable hyperthyroidism was achieved by a 13 V-J model.

The investigators amplified TCR beta CDR3 regions from RNA transcripts. An initial round of RT-PCR targeting the TCR CDR3 relied on the HTBI primer set. TCRdb reanalysed the multiplex PCR reads using MiXCR and keeps one entry per CDR3 protein. The sample records 200,000 to 250,000 distinct CDR3 sequences, about a sixth being singletons. This clonotype was found once. Antigen specificity is unknown. The definition of stable Graves' hyperthyroidism was no ophthalmopathy progression within 18 months. Patients having uncontrolled infection, another autoimmune disease, pregnancy or lactation were not included. Germline assignment: CDR1 LNHDA and CDR2 SQIVND (reference sequence). The CDR3 runs to 15 residues. V lost 4 bases to trimming and J lost 5 bases, with 17 bases between them.

The source of this sequence is a woman aged 45-65 years with Graves' hyperthyroidism. The chain employs TRBV19 and TRBJ1-2; D is uncertain. Sequencing used blood. In nucleotides, the CDR3 is TGTGCCAGTAGTAAGCCGGGCCCGAAAACTTATGGCTACACCTTC. Translation: CASSKPGPKTYGYTF.